Listed below are T cell receptor beta chains from one sample, sequenced in a study of shared clonotypes between healthy human individuals. Produced via immunoSEQ multiplex PCR; TCRdb's table is partial and in-frame only. The sample contains some 2,000,000 clones, roughly 96% of which appear only once. The sequencing sample was made of naive CD4+ T cells sorted from blood. The receptors come from a man between 18 and 35 years old in good health. CDR3s include the opening cysteine and the closing phenylalanine or tryptophan. A D gene is named only where the DNA matches it firmly. Clone sizes are given selectively: once, few, many, or a class where the clone is expanded.

>TRBJ2-3|TRBD2|TRBV7-9|.|16
TGTGCCAGCAGCTTAGGGCGGGAGGGTCGCACAGATACGCAGTATTTT
CASSLGREGRTDTQYF
>TRBJ1-1|.|TRBV30|.|13
TGTGCCTGGAGCGTCCTCGGTCCCACTGAAGCTTTCTTT
CAWSVLGPTEAFF
>TRBJ1-2|TRBD1|TRBV28|.|14
TGTGCCAGCAGTCTGGACAGGGTTTCCTATGGCTACACCTTC
CASSLDRVSYGYTF
>TRBJ1-1|TRBD1|TRBV30|.|12
TGTGCCTGGGGTCTGTTGACAGGGATTGCTTTCTTT
CAWGLLTGIAFF
>TRBJ2-5|.|TRBV6-5|.|14
TGTGCCAGCAGTTACTCAGGGAGCCAAGAGACCCAGTACTTC
CASSYSGSQETQYF
>TRBJ2-5|TRBD2|TRBV5-6|once|15
TGTGCCAGCAGTTTTAGTAGCGGGGGCCAAGAGACCCAGTACTTC
CASSFSSGGQETQYF
>TRBJ1-4|.|TRBV5-1|.|13
TGCGCCAGCAGCCTAGGGGCAAGTGAAAAACTGTTTTTT
CASSLGASEKLFF
>TRBJ2-1|TRBD1|TRBV10-3|.|13
TGTGCCACAACAGGGGCGCAGTACAATGAGCAGTTCTTC
CATTGAQYNEQFF
>TRBJ2-7|.|TRBV30|.|13
TGTGCCTGGAGTTCGAGTGGGCCCTACGAGCAGTACTTC
CAWSSSGPYEQYF
>TRBJ2-7|TRBD1|TRBV7-9|once|15
TGTGCCAGCAGCGATGACAGGGAAGAGTTCCACGAGCAGTACTTC
CASSDDREEFHEQYF
>TRBJ1-2|.|TRBV6-1|.|14
TGTGCCAGCAGGGAACATGGGGGGGCATATGGCTACACCTTC
CASREHGGAYGYTF
>TRBJ2-1|TRBD2|TRBV18|.|15
TGTGCCAGCTCCCTGGGACTAGCGGCGGGCCATGAGCAGTTCTTC
CASSLGLAAGHEQFF
>TRBJ2-7|.|TRBV5-6|once|11
TGTGCCAGCAGCGTGGGCTACGAGCAGTACTTC
CASSVGYEQYF
>TRBJ2-7|TRBD1|TRBV25-1|.|14
TGTGCCAGCAGTGAATCTGGGACAGCCTACGAGCAGTACTTC
CASSESGTAYEQYF
>TRBJ1-3|.|TRBV28|.|15
TGTGCCAGCAGTTCGCCAGGGCCTCTAGGAAACACCATATATTTT
CASSSPGPLGNTIYF
>TRBJ2-1|TRBD2|TRBV7-8|.|16
TGTGCCAGCAGCACGGGACTAGCGGGGTCCTACAATGAGCAGTTCTTC
CASSTGLAGSYNEQFF
>TRBJ1-2|TRBD1|TRBV7-2|.|15
TGTGCCAGCAGCTCCCGGACAGGGGAAACAGGTGGCTACACCTTC
CASSSRTGETGGYTF
>TRBJ1-4|.|TRBV10-3|once|15
TGTGCCATCAGTGGGGACCCTTCGACTAATGAAAAACTGTTTTTT
CAISGDPSTNEKLFF
>TRBJ2-5|.|TRBV13|.|13
TGTGCCAGCAGCCCCTTTGAAAGGGAGACCCAGTACTTC
CASSPFERETQYF
>TRBJ2-7|TRBD2|TRBV18|.|17
TGTGCCAGCTCACCCGGACTAGCGGGAGACATATCCTACGAGCAGTACTTC
CASSPGLAGDISYEQYF
>TRBJ2-5|.|TRBV11-2|once|16
TGTGCCAGCAGCTTAGCGTACAGCTTCTCCCAAGAGACCCAGTACTTC
CASSLAYSFSQETQYF
>TRBJ2-4|.|TRBV14|once|15
TGTGCCAGCAGCCAAGATGCTAGACGCAAAAACATTCAGTACTTC
CASSQDARRKNIQYF
>TRBJ1-5|.|TRBV7-2|.|15
TGTGCCACCTTTGACACTTCTCGGGGGAATCAGCCCCAGCATTTT
CATFDTSRGNQPQHF
>TRBJ2-1|TRBD1|TRBV5-1|.|14
TGCGCCAGCACCCCTGCAGGGGGAGTGAATGAGCAGTTCTTC
CASTPAGGVNEQFF
>TRBJ2-2|TRBD2|TRBV5-1|.|19
TGCGCCAGCAGCTTGTTAGGACTAGCGGGGGGCGTGAACACCGGGGAGCTGTTTTTT
CASSLLGLAGGVNTGELFF
>TRBJ2-1|.|TRBV5-8|.|15
TGTGCCAGCAGTACCCGACTAGTTGGTCCCAATGAGCAGTTCTTC
CASSTRLVGPNEQFF
>TRBJ2-7|.|TRBV6-5|.|16
TGTGCCAGCAGTTATGGGGGGCGGAATGGGATTTACGAGCAGTACTTC
CASSYGGRNGIYEQYF
>TRBJ2-3|.|TRBV7-3|.|13
TGTGCCAGCAGCCAGGGATCGACAGATACGCAGTATTTT
CASSQGSTDTQYF
>TRBJ2-5|TRBD1|TRBV30|.|13
TGTGCCTGGAGTCAGACGACAGGGGAGACCCAGTACTTC
CAWSQTTGETQYF
>TRBJ1-4|TRBD1|TRBV5-4|.|16
TGTGCCAGCAGCGGACGACAGGGGCAGACTAATGAAAAACTGTTTTTT
CASSGRQGQTNEKLFF
>TRBJ2-2|.|TRBV7-3|.|14
TGTGCCAGCAGCTTCCGGGATAACACCGGGGAGCTGTTTTTT
CASSFRDNTGELFF
>TRBJ1-2|.|TRBV19|.|14
TGTGCCAGTAGTCGGGACGGAAGTAACTATGGCTACACCTTC
CASSRDGSNYGYTF
>TRBJ2-5|.|TRBV5-6|.|13
TGTGCCAGCAAGGACGTAAGCGCGGAGACCCAGTACTTC
CASKDVSAETQYF
>TRBJ2-1|.|TRBV18|.|12
TGTGCCAGCTCACCTAGTCGTAATGAGCAGTTCTTC
CASSPSRNEQFF